This TCR beta chain comes out of a study of beta chain features in type 1 diabetes. Notes on the study in general: Among patients, naive, central memory and Treg TCRB repertoires appeared more similar than among healthy donors. All four CD4+ subsets of Type 1 diabetes patients contained TCRB CDR3s that were moderately but significantly shorter.

Researchers reported sorting CD4+ naive, central memory, regulatory and stem cell-like memory cells via CD45RO/CCR7/CD25/CD127/CD95/CD27. Sorting produced populations that all topped 98% purity. Expressed TCRB transcripts got sequenced, as all isolated RNA was reverse transcribed. Sequenced by immunoSEQ multiplex PCR; TCRdb stores in-frame clones only, minus some. The repertoire holds 130,000 or so clones, with 15% to 20% as singletons. Per the germline V gene, CDR1 is GTSNPN and CDR2 is SVGIG (reference sequence). The length of the CDR3 is 16 residues. V lost 0 bases to trimming and J lost 5 bases, with 18 bases between them. There are a few counts of this clone. Its target is not known.

V is TRBV30 and J is TRBJ2-3; D is undetermined. Material for sequencing was central memory CD4+ T cells from blood. The sequence came from a man younger than 35 with type 1 diabetes. CDR3: CAWSVSRVGVRDTQYF. The CDR3 nucleotides read TGTGCCTGGAGTGTTTCTAGGGTTGGGGTCAGAGATACGCAGTATTTT.